This T cell receptor (beta chain) emerged from a study of cytomegalovirus exposure and HLA in healthy donors. Healthy bone marrow donors made up the donors. In this sample, this clone turned up once. Amplification used 60 Vbeta primers and 13 Jbeta primers. The assay was immunoSEQ multiplex PCR, and TCRdb's table has in-frame clones only and misses some. The data hold 110,000 to 150,000 clones, with around 80% observed a single time. After removal of 6 bases from V and 2 bases from J, the junction contained 6 bases not matched to a gene. CDR1 and CDR2 from the germline V gene are ENHRY and SYGVKD. CDR3 length: 15 residues.

J is TRBJ2-7 and V is TRBV10-3; 11 bases match TRBD1. The TCR sequence derives from a man aged 35 to 55 in good health and CMV-seropositive. Sequencing used PBMCs. CDR3 coding DNA: TGTGCCATCAGCCTGGGACAGGGGGATCCCTACGAGCAGTACTTC. This codes for CAISLGQGDPYEQYF.